The 7 T cell receptor beta chains in this list originate from one sample, sequenced in a study of siplizumab effects on memory and regulatory T cells. Some clones are missing from TCRdb's copy, which holds only in-frame ones; the method was immunoSEQ multiplex PCR. In the table there are tens of thousands of clones, 93% of which are singletons. The sequenced sample was CD8+ T cells sorted from blood. Receptors were obtained from a human donor in good health.

This chain links TRBV4-1 with TRBJ2-7, with D uncertain. With 2 bases removed from V and 3 bases from J, the gap between germline ends came to 8 bases. Looked up from germline, CDR1 is MGHRA and CDR2 is YSYEKL. The CDR3 contains 13 residues. CDR3: CASSQFLFYEQYF. The CDR3 DNA reads TGCGCCAGCAGCCAATTTCTTTTCTACGAGCAGTACTTC.

The rearrangement uses TRBV28 and TRBJ2-2; D might be TRBD2 (6 bases). CDR1 and CDR2 from the germline V gene are MDHEN and SYDVKM. The CDR3 is 15 amino acids. V dropped 0 bases and J dropped 6 bases, with 11 bases sitting between them. CDR3 region: CASSLCLGEAGELFF. The CDR3 DNA reads as TGTGCCAGCAGTTTATGCTTAGGGGAGGCCGGGGAGCTGTTTTTT.

The rearrangement links TRBV19 to TRBJ1-1; possibly TRBD1 for D (6 bases). Germline CDR1 is LNHDA and CDR2 is SQIVND (reference sequence). This CDR3 spans 16 amino acids. The V and J ends lost 6 bases and 1 base respectively, with 18 bases between them. The CDR3 spells CASRPGHRWRNTEAFF. The CDR3 bases are TGTGCCAGTAGGCCGGGACACCGGTGGAGGAACACTGAAGCTTTCTTT.

V and J are TRBV13 and TRBJ2-1; 7 bases agree with TRBD2. V lost 5 bases to trimming and J lost 6 bases; unmatched junction nucleotides: 10. This CDR3 is built from 15 residues. Looked up from germline, CDR1 is PRHDT and CDR2 is FYEKMQ (reference sequence). In DNA, the CDR3 is TGTGCCAGCAGCGGGGGGGACGGTCTCTCCAATGAGCAGTTCTTC. It codes for CASSGGDGLSNEQFF.

This rearrangement joins TRBV6-1 to TRBJ1-5, with D possibly being TRBD1 (6 bases). The germline V gene encodes CDR1 MNHNS and CDR2 SASEGT. CDR3 length equals 15 residues. With 2 bases removed from V and 4 bases from J, the gap between germline ends came to 12 bases. CDR3 sequence reads: CASSEWDTPNQPQHF. The CDR3 coding sequence is TGTGCCAGCAGTGAATGGGACACCCCGAATCAGCCCCAGCATTTT.

This chain connects TRBV9 to TRBJ2-1, with 9 nucleotides matching TRBD2. This CDR3 is built from 14 residues. V trimming: 4 bases; J trimming: 4 bases; junction bases outside the gene matches: 3. CDR1 and CDR2 from the germline V gene are SGDLS and YYNGEE. CDR3 in DNA: TGTGCCAGCAGCCCTACTAGCGGGTACAATGAGCAGTTCTTC. Encoded protein: CASSPTSGYNEQFF.

The V and J genes are TRBV5-1 and TRBJ2-1; D is uncertain. CDR3 length equals 13 residues. The V gene lost 5 bases and the J gene lost 1 base, with 7 bases spanning the gap. Germline CDR1 reads SGHRS; CDR2 reads YFSETQ. CDR3 protein: CASSVVSYNEQFF. Written as DNA, the CDR3 is TGCGCCAGCAGTGTGGTGTCCTACAATGAGCAGTTCTTC.